This TCR beta chain was captured in a study of vaccination effects on CD4 cells after COVID-19. A remark on this clone: Its antigen is not known.

Sequencing used immunoSEQ multiplex PCR; TCRdb keeps in-frame clones, though not all of them. This table holds 26,000 or so clones, over 65% found once. This CDR3 is 16 amino acids long. The V gene lost 0 bases and the J gene lost 2 bases, with 12 bases spanning the gap. Germline V gives CDR1 LNHDA, CDR2 SQIVND (reference sequence). Expansion with viral peptide pools was applied to antigen-specific CD4+ T cells by the ViraFEST assay prior to sequencing. CD4+ T cells were isolated after less than 13 days of culture. Among the vaccine recipients, none had a prior SARS-CoV-2 infection, and nucleocapsid antibodies were negative.

The gene calls are TRBV19 and TRBJ2-3; D is possibly TRBD2 (7 bases). The sequencing used CD4+ T cells from PBMCs cultured with HCoV-NL63 spike peptides, collected before COVID-19 vaccination. The sequence was obtained from a human donor who received a COVID-19 vaccine. CDR3 in DNA: TGTGCCAGTAGTATAGATCGGGGGGCCGTCACAGATACGCAGTATTTT. Its protein product is CASSIDRGAVTDTQYF.